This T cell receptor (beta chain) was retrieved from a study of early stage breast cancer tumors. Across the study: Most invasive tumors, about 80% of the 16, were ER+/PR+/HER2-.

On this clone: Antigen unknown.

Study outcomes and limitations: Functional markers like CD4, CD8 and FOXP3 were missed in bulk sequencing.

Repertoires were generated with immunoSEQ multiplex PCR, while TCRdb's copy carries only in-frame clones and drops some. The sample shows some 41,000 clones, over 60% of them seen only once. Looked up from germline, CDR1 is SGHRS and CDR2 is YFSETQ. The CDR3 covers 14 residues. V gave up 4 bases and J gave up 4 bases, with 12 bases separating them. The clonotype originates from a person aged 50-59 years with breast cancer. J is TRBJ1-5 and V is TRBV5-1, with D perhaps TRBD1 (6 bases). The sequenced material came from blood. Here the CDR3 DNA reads TGCGCCAGCAGCCAGGACAGCTTGAATCAGCCCCAGCATTTT. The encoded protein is CASSQDSLNQPQHF.